This T cell receptor beta chain is drawn from a study of CD8+ T cells in alopecia areata. Study overall: Severity among treated patients was scored by the percentage of scalp area affected. The study, taken as a whole, reports: In scalp and blood, many expanded lesional clones persisted during tofacitinib. Sequence data from scalp samples additionally include resident alphabeta T cells of normal skin.

About this clone itself: Its specificity is not known.

The treatment: oral pan-JAK inhibitor, 5-10 mg twice daily. Obtained from alopecia areata patients were lesional scalp punch biopsies along with peripheral blood. Extracted RNA was reverse transcribed, and the resulting cDNA served as sequencing template. The table came from immunoSEQ multiplex PCR; TCRdb's copy has only in-frame clones and leaves some out. The profile shows about 270,000 clones, 60% of them singletons. The germline gives CDR1 LGHNA, CDR2 YNFKEQ. This CDR3 contains 17 residues. V was trimmed by 2 bases and J by 1 base, leaving 17 bases between them. The chain couples TRBV4-2 to TRBJ2-5; the D gene could be TRBD1 or TRBD2 (5 bases each). The sequences come from CD4+ T cells sorted from blood, collected around week 53, from a patient treated with tofacitinib. The TCR originated in a human donor with alopecia areata. The CDR3 loop reads CASSQLGRDIRQETQYF. The DNA for the CDR3 is TGTGCCAGCAGCCAACTGGGACGGGATATCCGCCAAGAGACCCAGTACTTC.